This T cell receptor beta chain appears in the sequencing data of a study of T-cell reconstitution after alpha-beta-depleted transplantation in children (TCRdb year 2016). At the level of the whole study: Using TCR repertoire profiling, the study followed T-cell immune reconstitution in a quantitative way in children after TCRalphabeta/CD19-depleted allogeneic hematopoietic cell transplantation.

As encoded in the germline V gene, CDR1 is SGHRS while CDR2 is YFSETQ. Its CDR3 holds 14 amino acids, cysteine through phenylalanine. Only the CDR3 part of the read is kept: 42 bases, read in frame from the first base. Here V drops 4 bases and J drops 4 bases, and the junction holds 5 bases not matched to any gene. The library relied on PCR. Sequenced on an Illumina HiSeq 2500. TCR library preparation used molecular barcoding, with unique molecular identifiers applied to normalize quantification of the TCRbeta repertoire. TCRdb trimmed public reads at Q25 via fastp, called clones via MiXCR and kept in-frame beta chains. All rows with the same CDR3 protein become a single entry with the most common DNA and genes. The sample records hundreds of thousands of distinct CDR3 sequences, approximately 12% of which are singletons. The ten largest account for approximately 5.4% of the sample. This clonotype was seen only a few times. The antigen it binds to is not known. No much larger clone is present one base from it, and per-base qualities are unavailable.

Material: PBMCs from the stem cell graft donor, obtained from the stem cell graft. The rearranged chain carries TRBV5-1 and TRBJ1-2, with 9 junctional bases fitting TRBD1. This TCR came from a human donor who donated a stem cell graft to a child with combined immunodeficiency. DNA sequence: TGCGCCAGCAGCATTTCGGACAGGGGCTATGGCTACACCTTC. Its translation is CASSISDRGYGYTF. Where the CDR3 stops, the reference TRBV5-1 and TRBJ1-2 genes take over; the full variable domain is KAGVTQTPRYLIKTRGQQVTLSCSPISGHRSVSWYQQTPGQGLQFLFEYFSETQRNKGNFPGRFSGRQFSNSRSEMNVSTLELGDSALYLCASSISDRGYGYTFGSGTRLTVV.